This T cell receptor beta chain was retrieved from a study of cytomegalovirus exposure and HLA in healthy donors. PCR involved 60 Vbeta and 13 Jbeta primers. The method was immunoSEQ multiplex PCR; TCRdb's version includes in-frame clones alone and lacks a portion of them. Recorded for this sample: 80,000 to 95,000 clones. Whole-study findings and limits: Analysis was carried out at a later point, and it linked a missense DCLRE1C variant to TCR beta V- and J-gene trimming.

Looked up from germline, CDR1 is GTSNPN and CDR2 is SVGIG (reference sequence). The CDR3 sequence is 15 residues long. As concerns this clone: Its antigen is not identified. One end of the junction fails to match germline, which may point to a read error.

The chain has TRBV30 and TRBJ2-1, with 9 bases aligning to TRBD2. This sequence was found in a woman younger than 45 in good health and CMV-seronegative. Sequencing was done on a sample of PBMCs. This CDR3 is CAGSAGLAGIGEQFF. The CDR3 DNA is TGTGCCGGGAGTGCGGGGCTAGCGGGAATCGGAGAGCAGTTCTTC.